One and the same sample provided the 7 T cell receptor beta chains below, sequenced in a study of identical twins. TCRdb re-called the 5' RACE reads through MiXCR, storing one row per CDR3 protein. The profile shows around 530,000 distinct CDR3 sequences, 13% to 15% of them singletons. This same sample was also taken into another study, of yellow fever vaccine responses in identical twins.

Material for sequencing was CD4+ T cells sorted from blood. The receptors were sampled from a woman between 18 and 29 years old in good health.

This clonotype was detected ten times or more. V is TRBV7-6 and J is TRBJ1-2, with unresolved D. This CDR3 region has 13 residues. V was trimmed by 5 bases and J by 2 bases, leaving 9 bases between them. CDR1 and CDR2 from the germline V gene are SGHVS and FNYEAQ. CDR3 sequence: CASSPDMNYGYTF. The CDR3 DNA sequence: TGTGCCAGCAGCCCTGACATGAACTATGGCTACACCTTC.

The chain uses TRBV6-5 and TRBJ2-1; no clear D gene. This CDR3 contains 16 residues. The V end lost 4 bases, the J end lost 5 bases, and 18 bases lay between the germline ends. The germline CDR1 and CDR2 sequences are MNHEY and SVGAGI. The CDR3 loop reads CASSSSSYTYNNEQFF. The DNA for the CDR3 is TGTGCCAGCAGTTCATCTAGTTATACCTACAACAATGAGCAGTTCTTC.

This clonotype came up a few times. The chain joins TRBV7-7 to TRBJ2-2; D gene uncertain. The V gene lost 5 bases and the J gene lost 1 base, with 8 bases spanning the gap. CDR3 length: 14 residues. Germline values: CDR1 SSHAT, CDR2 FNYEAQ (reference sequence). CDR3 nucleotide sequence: TGTGCCAGCAGCCCGGTAGGGAACACCGGGGAGCTGTTTTTT. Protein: CASSPVGNTGELFF.

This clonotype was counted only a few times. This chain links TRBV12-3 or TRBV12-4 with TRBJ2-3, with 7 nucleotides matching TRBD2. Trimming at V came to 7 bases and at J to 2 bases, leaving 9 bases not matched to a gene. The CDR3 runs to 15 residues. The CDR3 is CASKMGRGYTDTQYF. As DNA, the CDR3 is TGTGCCAGCAAAATGGGGCGGGGGTACACAGATACGCAGTATTTT.

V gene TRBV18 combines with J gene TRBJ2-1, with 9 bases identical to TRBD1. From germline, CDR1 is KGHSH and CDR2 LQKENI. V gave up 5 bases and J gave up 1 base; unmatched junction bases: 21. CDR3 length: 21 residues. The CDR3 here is CASSLDRGLRKGHRSYNEQFF. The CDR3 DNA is TGTGCCAGCTCATTGGACAGGGGTCTCCGTAAAGGCCACAGATCCTACAATGAGCAGTTCTTC.

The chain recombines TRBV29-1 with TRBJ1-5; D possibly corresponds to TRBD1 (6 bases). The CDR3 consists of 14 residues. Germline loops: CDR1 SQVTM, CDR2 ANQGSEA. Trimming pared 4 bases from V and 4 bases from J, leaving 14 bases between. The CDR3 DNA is TGCAGCGTTGGGTCCGGGACAACTAATCAGCCCCAGCATTTT. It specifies CSVGSGTTNQPQHF.

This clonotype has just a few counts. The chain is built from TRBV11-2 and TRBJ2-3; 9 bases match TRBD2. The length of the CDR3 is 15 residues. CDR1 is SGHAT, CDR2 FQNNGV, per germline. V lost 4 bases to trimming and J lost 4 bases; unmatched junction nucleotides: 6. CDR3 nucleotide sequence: TGTGCCAGCAGCTCCCGGTTAGCGGGGGCAGATACGCAGTATTTT. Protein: CASSSRLAGADTQYF.